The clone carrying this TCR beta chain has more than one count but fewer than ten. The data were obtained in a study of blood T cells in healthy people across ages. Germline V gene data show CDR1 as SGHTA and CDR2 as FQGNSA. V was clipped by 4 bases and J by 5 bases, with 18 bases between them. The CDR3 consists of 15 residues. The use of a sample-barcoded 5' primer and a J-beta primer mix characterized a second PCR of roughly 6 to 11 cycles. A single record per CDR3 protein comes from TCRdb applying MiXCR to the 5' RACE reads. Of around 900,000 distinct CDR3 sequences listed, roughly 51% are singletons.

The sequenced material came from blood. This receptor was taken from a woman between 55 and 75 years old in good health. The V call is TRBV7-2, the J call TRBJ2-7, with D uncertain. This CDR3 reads CASSSRQPPRHEQYF. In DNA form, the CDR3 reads TGTGCCAGCAGCTCACGTCAACCCCCCAGGCACGAGCAGTACTTC.